These T cell receptor beta chains were read from a single sample in a study of blood T cell repertoires in COVID-19. Clones were read by immunoSEQ multiplex PCR, and TCRdb kept only the in-frame ones, dropping some. The repertoire includes over 150,000 clones, approximately 84% of them detected once, and approximately 6.5% sits in the top ten. Sequencing input: PBMCs or T cells enriched from blood (not recorded which). The receptors were gathered from a woman between 50 and 59 years old who had recovered from COVID-19. Both conserved end residues are part of each CDR3. The D gene is left open where the match is weak. Some rows mark clone size as missing; the rest say once, few, many or name a class of expanded clone.

V: TRBV27; J: TRBJ2-1; size: -; D: -; CDR3: CASSSRPTGSYNEQFF; DNA: TGTGCCAGCAGTTCCCGTCCGACTGGCTCCTACAATGAGCAGTTCTTC
V: TRBV24-1; J: TRBJ2-5; size: -; D: TRBD1; CDR3: CATSHSGTGQETQYF; DNA: TGTGCCACCAGCCACTCCGGGACAGGCCAAGAGACCCAGTACTTC
V: TRBV24-1; J: TRBJ2-3; size: -; D: TRBD2; CDR3: CATSDTRLAGQSDTQYF; DNA: TGTGCCACCAGTGATACACGACTAGCGGGGCAGTCAGATACGCAGTATTTT
V: TRBV4-2; J: TRBJ2-3; size: few; D: -; CDR3: CASSQVLAEDSDTQYF; DNA: TGTGCCAGCAGCCAAGTCCTCGCGGAAGACTCAGATACGCAGTATTTT
V: TRBV28; J: TRBJ2-7; size: -; D: -; CDR3: CASSLWGGRYEQYF; DNA: TGTGCCAGCAGTCTCTGGGGAGGTCGGTACGAGCAGTACTTC
V: TRBV11-2; J: TRBJ1-1; size: -; D: -; CDR3: CASRQWSSGGNTEAFF; DNA: TGTGCCAGCAGGCAATGGTCCTCCGGAGGGAACACTGAAGCTTTCTTT
V: TRBV5-1; J: TRBJ1-1; size: few; D: -; CDR3: CASSSQGTSTEAFF; DNA: TGCGCCAGCAGCTCCCAGGGGACGTCCACTGAAGCTTTCTTT
V: TRBV6-2/TRBV6-3; J: TRBJ2-1; size: -; D: TRBD2; CDR3: CASSSSGHTYNEQFF; DNA: TGTGCCAGCAGTTCTAGCGGGCACACCTACAATGAGCAGTTCTTC
V: TRBV5-1; J: TRBJ1-6; size: -; D: -; CDR3: CASSSKGVQDSPLHF; DNA: TGCGCCAGCAGCTCCAAAGGGGTGCAAGATTCACCCCTCCACTTT
V: TRBV7-9; J: TRBJ2-7; size: -; D: -; CDR3: CASSLQGMDEQYF; DNA: TGTGCCAGCAGCTTGCAGGGAATGGACGAGCAGTACTTC
V: TRBV2; J: TRBJ2-7; size: -; D: TRBD2; CDR3: CASSEKSAASGVYEQYF; DNA: TGTGCCAGCAGTGAAAAGAGCGCCGCTAGCGGTGTCTACGAGCAGTACTTC
V: TRBV19; J: TRBJ2-1; size: -; D: TRBD1; CDR3: CASSIGGQGSPFGSYNEQFF; DNA: TGTGCCAGTAGTATAGGAGGACAGGGGTCCCCCTTCGGATCCTACAATGAGCAGTTCTTC
V: TRBV18; J: TRBJ1-1; size: -; D: TRBD1; CDR3: CASSPVNRGEAFF; DNA: TGTGCCAGCTCGCCTGTGAACAGGGGTGAAGCTTTCTTT
V: TRBV6-5; J: TRBJ1-1; size: -; D: TRBD1; CDR3: CASSSRTGGHTEAFF; DNA: TGTGCCAGCAGTTCGCGGACAGGAGGGCACACTGAAGCTTTCTTT
V: TRBV28; J: TRBJ2-5; size: -; D: TRBD1; CDR3: CASSLLNPYGGQGKEETQYF; DNA: TGTGCCAGCAGCCTACTCAACCCTTATGGCGGACAGGGGAAGGAGGAGACCCAGTACTTC
V: TRBV11-3; J: TRBJ2-1; size: -; D: TRBD2; CDR3: CASSEAGTSGREQFF; DNA: TGTGCCAGCAGCGAAGCAGGGACTAGCGGGCGTGAGCAGTTCTTC
V: TRBV5-1; J: TRBJ2-1; size: -; D: -; CDR3: CASSYQDSPYNEQFF; DNA: TGCGCCAGCAGCTACCAGGACAGCCCTTACAATGAGCAGTTCTTC
V: TRBV28; J: TRBJ1-5; size: -; D: -; CDR3: CASNIVRGNQPQHF; DNA: TGTGCCAGCAACATAGTAAGGGGAAATCAGCCCCAGCATTTT
V: TRBV10-3; J: TRBJ1-2; size: -; D: TRBD1; CDR3: CATSERGHLGYTF; DNA: TGTGCCACATCAGAAAGGGGGCATCTTGGCTACACCTTC
V: TRBV25-1; J: TRBJ2-3; size: -; D: -; CDR3: CASSEYAARAADTQYF; DNA: TGTGCCAGCAGTGAATATGCGGCGAGAGCCGCAGATACGCAGTATTTT
V: TRBV4-3; J: TRBJ1-1; size: -; D: -; CDR3: CASSQETGPLGTEAFF; DNA: TGCGCCAGCAGCCAAGAGACAGGTCCCCTGGGGACTGAAGCTTTCTTT
V: TRBV5-1; J: TRBJ1-1; size: -; D: TRBD1; CDR3: CASKRTGGGTEAFF; DNA: TGCGCCAGCAAGAGGACAGGGGGAGGCACTGAAGCTTTCTTT
V: TRBV28; J: TRBJ2-7; size: -; D: TRBD2; CDR3: CASTGLAGSEQYF; DNA: TGTGCCAGCACAGGACTAGCGGGAAGCGAGCAGTACTTC
V: TRBV6-4; J: TRBJ2-3; size: -; D: -; CDR3: CASSGGADTQYF; DNA: TGTGCCAGCAGTGGAGGCGCAGATACGCAGTATTTT